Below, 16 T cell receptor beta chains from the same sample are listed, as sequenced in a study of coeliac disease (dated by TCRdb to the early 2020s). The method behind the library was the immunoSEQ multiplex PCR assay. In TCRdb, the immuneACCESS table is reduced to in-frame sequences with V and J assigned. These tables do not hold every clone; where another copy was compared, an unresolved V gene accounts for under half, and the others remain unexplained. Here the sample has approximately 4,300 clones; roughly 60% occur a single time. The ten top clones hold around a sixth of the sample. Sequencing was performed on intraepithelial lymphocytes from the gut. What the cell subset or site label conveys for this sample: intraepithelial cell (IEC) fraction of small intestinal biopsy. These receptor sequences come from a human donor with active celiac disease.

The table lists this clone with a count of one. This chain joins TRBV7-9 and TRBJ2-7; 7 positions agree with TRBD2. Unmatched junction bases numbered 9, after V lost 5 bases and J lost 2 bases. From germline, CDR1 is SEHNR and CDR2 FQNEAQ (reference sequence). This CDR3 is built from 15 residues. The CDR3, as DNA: TGTGCCAGCAGCGCCACCCTCGGGACTACCTACGAGCAGTACTTC. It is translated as CASSATLGTTYEQYF.

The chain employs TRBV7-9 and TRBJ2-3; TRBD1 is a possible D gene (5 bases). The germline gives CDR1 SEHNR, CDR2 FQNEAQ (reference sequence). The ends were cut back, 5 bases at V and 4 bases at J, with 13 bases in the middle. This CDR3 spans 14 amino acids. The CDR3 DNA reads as TGTGCCAGCAGCGTATCGTCAGGGTCAGATACGCAGTATTTT. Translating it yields CASSVSSGSDTQYF.

CDR3 in amino acids: CATSSGTVNEKLFF. For the CDR3, the DNA is TGTGCCACCAGCAGTGGGACTGTGAATGAAAAACTGTTTTTT. J is TRBJ1-4 and V is TRBV15; tentatively, D is TRBD1 (5 bases). The germline CDR1 and CDR2 sequences are LNHNV and YYDKDF (reference sequence). The CDR3 extends over 14 amino acids. V lost 3 bases, J lost 5 bases, and 10 bases lay in between.

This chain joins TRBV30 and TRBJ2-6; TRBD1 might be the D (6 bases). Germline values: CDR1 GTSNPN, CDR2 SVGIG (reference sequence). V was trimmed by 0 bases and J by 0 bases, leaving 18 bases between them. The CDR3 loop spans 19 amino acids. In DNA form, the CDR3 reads TGTGCCTGGAGTGTAAGATGGGGGCTACTCTACTCTGGGGCCAACGTCCTGACTTTC. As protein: CAWSVRWGLLYSGANVLTF.

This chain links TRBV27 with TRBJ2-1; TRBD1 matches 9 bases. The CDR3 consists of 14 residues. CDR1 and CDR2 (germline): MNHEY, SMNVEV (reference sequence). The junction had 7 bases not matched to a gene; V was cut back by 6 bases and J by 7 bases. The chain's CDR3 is CASSRDRAVNEQFF. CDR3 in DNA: TGTGCCAGCAGCCGGGACAGGGCGGTTAATGAGCAGTTCTTC.

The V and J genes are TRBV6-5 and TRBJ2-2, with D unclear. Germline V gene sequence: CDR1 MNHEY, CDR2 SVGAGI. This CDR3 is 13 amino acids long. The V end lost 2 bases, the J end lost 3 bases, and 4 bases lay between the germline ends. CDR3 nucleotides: TGTGCCAGCAGTTACCCGTACACCGGGGAGCTGTTTTTT. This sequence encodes CASSYPYTGELFF.

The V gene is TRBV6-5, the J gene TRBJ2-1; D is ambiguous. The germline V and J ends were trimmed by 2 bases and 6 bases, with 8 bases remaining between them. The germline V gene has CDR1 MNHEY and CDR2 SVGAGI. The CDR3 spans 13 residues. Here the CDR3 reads CASSYGPFNEQFF. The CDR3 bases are TGTGCCAGCAGTTACGGGCCTTTCAATGAGCAGTTCTTC.

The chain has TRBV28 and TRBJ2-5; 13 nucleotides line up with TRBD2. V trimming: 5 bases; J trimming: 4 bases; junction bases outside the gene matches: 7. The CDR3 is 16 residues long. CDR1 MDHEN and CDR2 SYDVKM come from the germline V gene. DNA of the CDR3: TGTGCCAGCAGTCCCAGGACTAGCGGGAGTAGAGAGACCCAGTACTTC. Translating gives CASSPRTSGSRETQYF.

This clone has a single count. DNA for the CDR3: TGTGCCAGCAGCCGGCGGCCTCAGAACTATGGCTACACCTTC. It translates to CASSRRPQNYGYTF. The chain carries TRBV27 and TRBJ1-2, with no clear D. CDR3 length: 14 residues. Trimming removed 6 bases at V and 2 bases at J, with 13 bases between. Germline CDR1 reads MNHEY; CDR2 reads SMNVEV (reference sequence).

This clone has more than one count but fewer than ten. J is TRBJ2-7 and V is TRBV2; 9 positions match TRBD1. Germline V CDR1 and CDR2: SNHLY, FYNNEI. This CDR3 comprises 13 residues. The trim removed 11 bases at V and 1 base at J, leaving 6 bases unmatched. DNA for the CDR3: TGTGCCGGTTCGGACAGGGGTTCCTACGAGCAGTACTTC. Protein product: CAGSDRGSYEQYF. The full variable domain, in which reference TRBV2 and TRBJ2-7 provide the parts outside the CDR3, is EPEVTQTPSHQVTQMGQEVILRCVPISNHLYFYWYRQILGQKVEFLVSFYNNEISEKSEIFDDQFSVERPDGSNFTLKIRSTKLEDSAMYFCAGSDRGSYEQYFGPGTRLTVT.

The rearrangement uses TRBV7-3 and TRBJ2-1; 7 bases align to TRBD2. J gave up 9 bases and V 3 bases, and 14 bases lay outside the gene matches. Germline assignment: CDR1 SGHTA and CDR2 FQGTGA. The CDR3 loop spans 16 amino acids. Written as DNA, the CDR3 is TGTGCCAGCAGCTTTCGTATCACTAGCGTTGGGATTGAGCAGTTCTTC. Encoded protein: CASSFRITSVGIEQFF. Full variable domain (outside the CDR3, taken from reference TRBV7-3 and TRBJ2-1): GAGVSQTPSNKVTEKGKYVELRCDPISGHTALYWYRQSLGQGPEFLIYFQGTGAADDSGLPNDRFFAVRPEGSVSTLKIQRTERGDSAVYLCASSFRITSVGIEQFFGPGTRLTVL.

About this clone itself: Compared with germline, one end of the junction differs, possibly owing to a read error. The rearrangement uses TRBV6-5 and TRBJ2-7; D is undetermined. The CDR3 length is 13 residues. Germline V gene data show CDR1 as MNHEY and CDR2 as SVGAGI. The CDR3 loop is CAISDTLDYEQYF. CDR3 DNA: TGTGCCATCAGTGATACGTTAGACTACGAGCAGTACTTC.

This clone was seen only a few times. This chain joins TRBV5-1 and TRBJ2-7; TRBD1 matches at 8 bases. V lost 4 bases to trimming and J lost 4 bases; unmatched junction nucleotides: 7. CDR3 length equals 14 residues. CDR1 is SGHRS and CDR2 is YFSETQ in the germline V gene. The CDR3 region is CASSPDRDIYEQYF. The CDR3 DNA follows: TGCGCCAGCAGCCCGGACAGGGACATATACGAGCAGTACTTC.

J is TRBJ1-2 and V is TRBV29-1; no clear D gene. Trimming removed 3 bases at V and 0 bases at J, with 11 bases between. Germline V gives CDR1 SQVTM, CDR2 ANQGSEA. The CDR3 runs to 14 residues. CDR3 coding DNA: TGCAGCGTTGAGGCGACGGACTCTAACTATGGCTACACCTTC. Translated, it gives CSVEATDSNYGYTF.

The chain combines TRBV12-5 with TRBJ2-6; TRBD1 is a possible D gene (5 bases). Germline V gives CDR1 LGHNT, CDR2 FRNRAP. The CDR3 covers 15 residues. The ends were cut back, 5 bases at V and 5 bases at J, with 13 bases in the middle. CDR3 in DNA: TGTGCTAGTGGTGCAGGACAAAGTCGGGCCAACGTCCTGACTTTC. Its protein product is CASGAGQSRANVLTF.

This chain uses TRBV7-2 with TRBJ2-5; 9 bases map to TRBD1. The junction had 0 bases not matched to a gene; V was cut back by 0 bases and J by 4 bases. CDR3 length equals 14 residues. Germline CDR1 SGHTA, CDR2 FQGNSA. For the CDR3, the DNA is TGTGCCAGCAGCTTAGCGGACAGGGGAGAGACCCAGTACTTC. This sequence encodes CASSLADRGETQYF.